These T cell receptor beta chains were read from a single sample in a study of T cell clones after liver transplantation. Only in-frame clones appear in the TCRdb table, and some are missing; sequencing was by immunoSEQ multiplex PCR. Among roughly 100,000 clones listed, approximately 85% were seen once. Sequencing was performed on CD4+ T cells from blood, taken before liver transplant. The receptors stem from a human donor who received a liver transplant. The CDR3 runs from the conserved cysteine through the conserved F or W. D genes are given only for firm matches. Clone size is not always given. Where it is, it says once, few, many or a class for expanded clones.

cdr3_aa: CASRLRDGYGYTF; cdr3_nt: TGTGCCAGCAGACTCCGGGACGGTTATGGCTACACCTTC; j_call: TRBJ1-2; d_call: NA; clone_size: NA; cdr3_length: 13; v_call: TRBV6-5
cdr3_aa: CASSYRGNYGYTF; cdr3_nt: TGTGCCAGCAGCTACAGGGGAAACTATGGCTACACCTTC; j_call: TRBJ1-2; d_call: TRBD1; clone_size: NA; cdr3_length: 13; v_call: TRBV5-8
cdr3_aa: CASSLGGPGNTIYF; cdr3_nt: TGTGCCAGCAGCTTAGGCGGGCCCGGAAACACCATATATTTT; j_call: TRBJ1-3; d_call: NA; clone_size: NA; cdr3_length: 14; v_call: TRBV7-2
cdr3_aa: CASRISGGGSQPQHF; cdr3_nt: TGTGCCAGCCGGATTTCTGGGGGGGGTAGTCAGCCCCAGCATTTT; j_call: TRBJ1-5; d_call: NA; clone_size: NA; cdr3_length: 15; v_call: TRBV6-5
cdr3_aa: CASSLVGGSSGYTF; cdr3_nt: TGTGCCAGCAGCTTGGTAGGGGGGTCAAGCGGCTACACCTTC; j_call: TRBJ1-2; d_call: NA; clone_size: NA; cdr3_length: 14; v_call: TRBV5-4
cdr3_aa: CASSVRAGNTIYF; cdr3_nt: TGTGCCAGCAGTGTCCGGGCCGGTAACACCATATATTTT; j_call: TRBJ1-3; d_call: NA; clone_size: few; cdr3_length: 13; v_call: TRBV28
cdr3_aa: CASSPLEGAGGYNEQFF; cdr3_nt: TGTGCCAGCTCACCCCTCGAGGGGGCGGGGGGGTACAATGAGCAGTTCTTC; j_call: TRBJ2-1; d_call: TRBD2; clone_size: NA; cdr3_length: 17; v_call: TRBV18
cdr3_aa: CASRAGQGSVETQYF; cdr3_nt: TGTGCCAGCAGGGCAGGACAGGGTAGTGTAGAGACCCAGTACTTC; j_call: TRBJ2-5; d_call: TRBD1; clone_size: NA; cdr3_length: 15; v_call: TRBV6-6
cdr3_aa: CASSLSWRADYGYTF; cdr3_nt: TGTGCCAGCAGTTTATCGTGGAGGGCCGACTATGGCTACACCTTC; j_call: TRBJ1-2; d_call: NA; clone_size: NA; cdr3_length: 15; v_call: TRBV27
cdr3_aa: CASSLGTSGKKTQYF; cdr3_nt: TGTGCCAGTAGCCTTGGGACTAGCGGGAAAAAGACCCAGTACTTC; j_call: TRBJ2-5; d_call: TRBD2; clone_size: NA; cdr3_length: 15; v_call: TRBV19
cdr3_aa: CASSEGRGGTEAFF; cdr3_nt: TGTGCCAGCTCAGAGGGCCGGGGTGGCACTGAAGCTTTCTTT; j_call: TRBJ1-1; d_call: NA; clone_size: NA; cdr3_length: 14; v_call: TRBV18
cdr3_aa: CASSPLISSGPSGNTIYF; cdr3_nt: TGCGCCAGCAGCCCCCTTATCTCATCGGGCCCCTCTGGAAACACCATATATTTT; j_call: TRBJ1-3; d_call: NA; clone_size: NA; cdr3_length: 18; v_call: TRBV5-1
cdr3_aa: CASSKYQETQYF; cdr3_nt: TGTGCCAGCTCAAAGTACCAAGAGACCCAGTACTTC; j_call: TRBJ2-5; d_call: NA; clone_size: once; cdr3_length: 12; v_call: TRBV18
cdr3_aa: CASSRQGLGYTF; cdr3_nt: TGTGCCAGCAGCCGACAGGGATTGGGCTACACCTTC; j_call: TRBJ1-2; d_call: TRBD1; clone_size: NA; cdr3_length: 12; v_call: TRBV5-4
cdr3_aa: CASRGTPDSSYEQYF; cdr3_nt: TGTGCCAGCAGGGGGACCCCCGACAGCTCCTACGAGCAGTACTTC; j_call: TRBJ2-7; d_call: NA; clone_size: once; cdr3_length: 15; v_call: TRBV6-1
cdr3_aa: CASSLDGDTEAFF; cdr3_nt: TGCGCCAGCAGCTTGGACGGGGACACTGAAGCTTTCTTT; j_call: TRBJ1-1; d_call: NA; clone_size: NA; cdr3_length: 13; v_call: TRBV5-1
cdr3_aa: CASSLRPGGTDTQYF; cdr3_nt: TGTGCCAGCAGCCTCCGGCCCGGTGGGACAGATACGCAGTATTTT; j_call: TRBJ2-3; d_call: NA; clone_size: NA; cdr3_length: 15; v_call: TRBV7-3
cdr3_aa: CASSFTSGRDQPQHF; cdr3_nt: TGTGCCAGCAGCTTCACATCAGGCAGGGATCAGCCCCAGCATTTT; j_call: TRBJ1-5; d_call: NA; clone_size: NA; cdr3_length: 15; v_call: TRBV11-2